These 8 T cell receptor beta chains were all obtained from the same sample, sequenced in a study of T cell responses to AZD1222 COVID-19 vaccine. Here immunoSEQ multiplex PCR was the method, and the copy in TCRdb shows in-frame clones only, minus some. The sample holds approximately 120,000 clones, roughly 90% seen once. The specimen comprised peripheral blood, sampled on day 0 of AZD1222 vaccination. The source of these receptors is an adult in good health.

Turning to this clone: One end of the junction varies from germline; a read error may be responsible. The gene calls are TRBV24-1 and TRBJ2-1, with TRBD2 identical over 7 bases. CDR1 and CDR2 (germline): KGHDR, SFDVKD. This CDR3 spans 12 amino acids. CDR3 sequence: CATSDTSVEQFF. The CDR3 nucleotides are TGTGCCACTAGTGATACTAGCGTAGAGCAGTTCTTC.

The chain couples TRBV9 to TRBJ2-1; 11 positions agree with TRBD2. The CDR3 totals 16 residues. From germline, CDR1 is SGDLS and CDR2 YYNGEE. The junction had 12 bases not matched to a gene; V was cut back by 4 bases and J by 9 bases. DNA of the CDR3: TGTGCCAGCAGCCCCCGTCTAGCGGGAGGATTGGTTGAGCAGTTCTTC. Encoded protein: CASSPRLAGGLVEQFF.

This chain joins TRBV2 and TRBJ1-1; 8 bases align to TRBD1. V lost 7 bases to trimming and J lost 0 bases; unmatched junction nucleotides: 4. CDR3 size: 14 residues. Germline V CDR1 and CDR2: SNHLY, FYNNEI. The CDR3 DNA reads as TGTGCCAGCACCGGGACAGGTTTGAACACTGAAGCTTTCTTT. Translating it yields CASTGTGLNTEAFF.

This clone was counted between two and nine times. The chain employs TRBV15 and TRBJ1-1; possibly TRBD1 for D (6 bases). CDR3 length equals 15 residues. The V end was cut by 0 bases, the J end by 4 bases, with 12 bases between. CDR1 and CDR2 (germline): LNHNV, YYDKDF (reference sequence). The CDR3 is CATSRDPRGPTEAFF. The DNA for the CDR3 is TGTGCCACCAGCAGAGATCCCAGGGGTCCCACTGAAGCTTTCTTT.

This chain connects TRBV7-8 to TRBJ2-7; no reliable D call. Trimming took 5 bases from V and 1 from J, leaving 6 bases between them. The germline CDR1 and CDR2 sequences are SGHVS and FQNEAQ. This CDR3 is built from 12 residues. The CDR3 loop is CASSPTSYEQYF. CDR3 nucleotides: TGTGCCAGCAGCCCAACTTCCTACGAGCAGTACTTC.

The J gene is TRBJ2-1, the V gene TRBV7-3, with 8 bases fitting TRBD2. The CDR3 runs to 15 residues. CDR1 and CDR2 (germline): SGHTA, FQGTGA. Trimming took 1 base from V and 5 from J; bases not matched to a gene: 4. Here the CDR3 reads CASSLIAGSNNEQFF. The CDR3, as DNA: TGTGCCAGCAGCTTAATAGCGGGGAGCAACAATGAGCAGTTCTTC.

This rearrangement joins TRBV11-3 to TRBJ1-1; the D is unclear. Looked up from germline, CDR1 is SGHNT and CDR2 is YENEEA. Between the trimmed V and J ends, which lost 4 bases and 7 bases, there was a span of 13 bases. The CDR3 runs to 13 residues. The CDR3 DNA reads TGTGCCAGCAGCTCCATGGGTCCGGTTGAAGCTTTCTTT. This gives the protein CASSSMGPVEAFF.

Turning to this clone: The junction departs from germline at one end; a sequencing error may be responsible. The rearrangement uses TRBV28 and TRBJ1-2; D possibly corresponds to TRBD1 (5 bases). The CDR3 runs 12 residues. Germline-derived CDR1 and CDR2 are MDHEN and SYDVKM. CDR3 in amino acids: CASSYRIYDYTF. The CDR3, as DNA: TGTGCCAGCAGTTACAGGATCTATGACTACACCTTC.